This T cell receptor (beta chain) was documented in a study of T cell changes during pregnancy in multiple sclerosis. The CDR3 spans 16 residues. Germline V gene sequence: CDR1 LGHNA, CDR2 YSLEER. With V trimmed by 5 bases and J by 9 bases, 16 bases remained unmatched. Repertoires were generated with immunoSEQ multiplex PCR, while TCRdb's copy carries only in-frame clones and drops some. This table holds fewer than 40,000 clones, 90% found once. This chain connects TRBV4-3 to TRBJ2-4, with TRBD1 matching over 7 bases. This TCR came from a female donor in good health, enrolled as a control in a pregnancy study. This specimen consisted of CD4+ T cells from peripheral blood mononuclear cells, obtained in the first trimester of pregnancy. The CDR3 loop reads CASSSRQNRGFGIQYF. In DNA form, the CDR3 reads TGCGCCAGCAGCTCAAGACAGAACAGGGGATTCGGCATTCAGTACTTC.